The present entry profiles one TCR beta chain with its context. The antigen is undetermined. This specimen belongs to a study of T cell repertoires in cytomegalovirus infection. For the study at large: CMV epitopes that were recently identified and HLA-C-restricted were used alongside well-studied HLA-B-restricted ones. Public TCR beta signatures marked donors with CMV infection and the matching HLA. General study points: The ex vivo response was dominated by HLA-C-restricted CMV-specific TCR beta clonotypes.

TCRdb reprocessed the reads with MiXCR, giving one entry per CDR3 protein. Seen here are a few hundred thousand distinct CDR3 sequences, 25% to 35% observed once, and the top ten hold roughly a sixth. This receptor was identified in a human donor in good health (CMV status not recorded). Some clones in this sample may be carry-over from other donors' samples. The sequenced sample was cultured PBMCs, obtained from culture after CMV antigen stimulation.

The CDR3 nucleotides read TGTGCCAGTAGTATGAGGACAGGGGGACAGCCCCAGCATTTT. It translates to CASSMRTGGQPQHF. The gene calls are TRBV19 and TRBJ1-5; TRBD1 matches 10 bases. Germline V gene lookup returns CDR1 LNHDA and CDR2 SQIVND (reference sequence). The CDR3 is 14 residues long. V trimming: 3 bases; J trimming: 7 bases; junction bases outside the gene matches: 3.